Below are 11 T cell receptor beta chains sequenced from a single sample in a study of long-term antiretroviral therapy in people with HIV. Researchers ran immunoSEQ v3.0 at survey level. Only in-frame clones appear in the TCRdb table, and some are missing; sequencing was by immunoSEQ multiplex PCR. This table holds some 20,000 clones, about nine tenths found once. This specimen was unsorted PBMCs, taken approximately 4.4 years before starting antiretroviral therapy. These TCRs come from a woman aged 30 to 39 with HIV.

The J gene is TRBJ1-2, the V gene TRBV19, with 8 bases that match TRBD1. The CDR3 extends over 15 amino acids. CDR1 and CDR2 from the germline V gene are LNHDA and SQIVND (reference sequence). J lost 4 bases, V lost 5 bases, and 9 bases had no gene match. The CDR3 region has the DNA TGTGCCAGTAGTCCGGGGACAGGCCCTGCCTATGGCTACACCTTC. Translation gives CASSPGTGPAYGYTF.

This rearrangement joins TRBV7-2 to TRBJ2-6; 7 bases agree with TRBD1. Germline CDR1 reads SGHTA; CDR2 reads FQGNSA. The CDR3 length is 18 residues. V was clipped by 2 bases and J by 2 bases; unmatched bases: 9. CDR3 loop: CASSLSAGGRTGANVLTF. Written as DNA, the CDR3 is TGTGCCAGCAGCTTATCAGCAGGGGGTAGAACTGGGGCCAACGTCCTGACTTTC.

This clone appeared a single time. The chain recombines TRBV13 with TRBJ2-6; 7 positions agree with TRBD1. CDR1 PRHDT and CDR2 FYEKMQ come from the germline V gene (reference sequence). The trim removed 0 bases at V and 1 base at J, leaving 6 bases unmatched. The CDR3 has 18 amino acids. CDR3 nucleotides: TGTGCCAGCAGCTTAGGACAGGGGATAGGGTCTGGGGCCAACGTCCTGACTTTC. It specifies CASSLGQGIGSGANVLTF.

This clone has just one count. The gene calls are TRBV30 and TRBJ1-1; 8 bases align to TRBD1. The V gene's germline CDR1 is GTSNPN and CDR2 SVGIG (reference sequence). There are 13 residues in the CDR3. The ends lost 4 bases at V and 6 bases at J; junction bases unmatched: 7. In nucleotides, the CDR3 is TGTGCCTGGATTGGACAGGGAATGGCTGAAGCTTTCTTT. Its protein product is CAWIGQGMAEAFF.

This clone was detected a few times. The V gene is TRBV19, the J gene TRBJ1-5, with TRBD1 matching 8 bases. Germline lookup yields CDR1 LNHDA and CDR2 SQIVND (reference sequence). V dropped 5 bases and J dropped 5; count of bases not matched to a gene: 2. CDR3 size: 13 residues. CDR3 protein: CASSATGDQPQHF. For the CDR3, the DNA is TGTGCCAGTAGTGCGACAGGGGATCAGCCCCAGCATTTT.

V usage is TRBV29-1 and J usage is TRBJ1-1; maybe TRBD1 (5 bases). This CDR3 is 17 amino acids long. The V and J ends lost 4 bases and 0 bases respectively, with 21 bases between them. Germline V CDR1 and CDR2: SQVTM, ANQGSEA. CDR3 protein: CSVGGQQGVSLNTEAFF. The CDR3 bases are TGCAGCGTTGGGGGTCAGCAGGGTGTCTCTCTGAACACTGAAGCTTTCTTT.

This chain connects TRBV29-1 to TRBJ1-5, with TRBD1 identical over 9 bases. Germline V lookup: CDR1 SQVTM, CDR2 ANQGSEA. The CDR3 is 13 residues long. The V and J ends lost 7 bases and 6 bases, in that order; junction bases with no gene match: 7. The CDR3 nucleotides are TGCAGCGCCGGGACAGGGTCGTCTCAGCCCCAGCATTTT. Protein: CSAGTGSSQPQHF.

The count of this clone is one. The gene calls are TRBV9 and TRBJ1-1, with unresolved D. Germline V lookup: CDR1 SGDLS, CDR2 YYNGEE. The CDR3 totals 14 residues. V was shortened by 0 bases and J by 5 bases, with 11 bases between the two germline ends. The CDR3 reads CASSVEALRTEAFF. The DNA for the CDR3 is TGTGCCAGCAGCGTAGAGGCTTTAAGGACTGAAGCTTTCTTT.

The V gene is TRBV27, the J gene TRBJ2-3; D is unresolved. Germline CDR1 is MNHEY and CDR2 is SMNVEV (reference sequence). Trimming cost V 1 base and J 1 base, with 15 bases left between them. CDR3 length: 17 amino acids. In DNA, the CDR3 is TGTGCCAGCAGTTTATTCCCCAGACTCGAGGGCACAGATACGCAGTATTTT. Translating gives CASSLFPRLEGTDTQYF.

This chain links TRBV10-3 with TRBJ1-1; D may be TRBD1 (5 bases). The CDR3 runs to 15 residues. Germline loops: CDR1 ENHRY, CDR2 SYGVKD. V lost 6 bases and J 4 bases, leaving 18 bases between the germline ends. This CDR3 reads CAIRKSQGRVTEAFF. The CDR3 region has the DNA TGTGCCATCAGGAAATCCCAGGGAAGGGTCACTGAAGCTTTCTTT.

The J gene is TRBJ2-7, the V gene TRBV18, with 8 bases aligning to TRBD1. Trimming removed 5 bases from V and 4 bases from J; junction bases left unmatched: 13. From germline, CDR1 is KGHSH and CDR2 LQKENI. This CDR3 spans 16 amino acids. The CDR3, as DNA: TGTGCCAGCTCATCAGGGGGCGGCAATTCACGGTACGAGCAGTACTTC. Its protein product is CASSSGGGNSRYEQYF.